One and the same sample provided the 28 T cell receptor beta chains below, sequenced in a study of neurological immune-mediated disorders. TCRdb independently ran MiXCR on the 5' RACE reads; one entry per CDR3 protein. The data hold about 66,000 distinct CDR3 sequences, with around 5% observed a single time. Sequences were obtained from PBMCs. The receptors were gathered from a woman between 65 and 79 years old with multiple sclerosis.

The V gene is TRBV18, the J gene TRBJ2-3; D is uncertain. Trimming pared 6 bases from V and 5 bases from J, leaving 18 bases between. Per germline, CDR1 KGHSH and CDR2 LQKENI. CDR3 length: 15 residues. CDR3 nucleotides: TGTGCCAGCTCCTCAGGCCAGCCGGGCGAAGATACGCAGTATTTT. This translates into CASSSGQPGEDTQYF.

This clonotype was seen many times. The rearrangement joins TRBV2 to TRBJ2-2, with TRBD1 matching 7 bases. V lost 1 base to trimming and J lost 6 bases; unmatched junction nucleotides: 5. Germline CDR1 is SNHLY and CDR2 is FYNNEI. The CDR3 has 15 residues. The DNA for the CDR3 is TGTGCCAGCAGTGAAGAACAGGGGCGAGCCGGGGAGCTGTTTTTT. This gives the protein CASSEEQGRAGELFF. Together with reference TRBV2 and TRBJ2-2, the CDR3 gives the full variable domain: EPEVTQTPSHQVTQMGQEVILRCVPISNHLYFYWYRQILGQKVEFLVSFYNNEISEKSEIFDDQFSVERPDGSNFTLKIRSTKLEDSAMYFCASSEEQGRAGELFFGEGSRLTVL.

This clonotype was counted many times. V is TRBV20-1 and J is TRBJ2-7; TRBD2 matches 10 bases. The CDR3 runs to 15 residues. After removal of 4 bases from V and 1 base from J, the junction contained 7 bases not matched to a gene. The germline V gene has CDR1 DFQATT and CDR2 SNEGSKA (reference sequence). CDR3 nucleotide sequence: TGCAGTGCTACCTCCTTAGCGGGAGGTTCCTACGAGCAGTACTTC. It is translated as CSATSLAGGSYEQYF.

This clonotype was counted many times. This chain joins TRBV4-1 and TRBJ2-2; unclear D gene. The V gene lost 6 bases and the J gene lost 3 bases, with 14 bases spanning the gap. This CDR3 has 15 amino acids. CDR1 MGHRA and CDR2 YSYEKL come from the germline V gene. DNA of the CDR3: TGCGCCAGCAGACGGGCCCTCTATGACACCGGGGAGCTGTTTTTT. It is translated as CASRRALYDTGELFF.

V and J are TRBV5-1 and TRBJ2-3; D is possibly TRBD2 (6 bases). The CDR3 sequence is 14 residues long. Looked up from germline, CDR1 is SGHRS and CDR2 is YFSETQ. V shed 7 bases and J shed 0 bases, with 12 bases lying between them. CDR3 loop: CASQFRESTDTQYF. The CDR3, as DNA: TGCGCCAGCCAATTCCGGGAGAGCACAGATACGCAGTATTTT.

This clonotype has a count of ten or more. The chain employs TRBV7-2 and TRBJ2-1; no clear D gene. CDR3 length equals 14 residues. Germline V CDR1 and CDR2: SGHTA, FQGNSA. Trimming shortened V by 1 base and J by 6 bases, and 10 bases separated the two germline ends. CDR3 sequence (DNA): TGTGCCAGCAGCTTAGATCCCCCCAGCAATGAGCAGTTCTTC. The encoded protein is CASSLDPPSNEQFF. The full variable domain, rest sourced from reference TRBV7-2 and TRBJ2-1, is GAGVSQSPSNKVTEKGKDVELRCDPISGHTALYWYRQSLGQGLEFLIYFQGNSAPDKSGLPSDRFSAERTGGSVSTLTIQRTQQEDSAVYLCASSLDPPSNEQFFGPGTRLTVL.

This clonotype was counted at least ten times. V is TRBV5-1 and J is TRBJ2-1; 7 bases map to TRBD2. This CDR3 region has 18 residues. V was clipped by 0 bases and J by 0 bases; unmatched bases: 9. CDR1 and CDR2 from the germline V gene are SGHRS and YFSETQ. CDR3 in DNA: TGCGCCAGCAGCTTGGATCCTAGCGGCCAGAGCTCCTACAATGAGCAGTTCTTC. Residues: CASSLDPSGQSSYNEQFF.

This clonotype appeared many times. DNA of the CDR3: TGTGCCAGCAGCCTCCTAGGAACAGAGACCCAGTACTTC. Protein sequence: CASSLLGTETQYF. The chain has TRBV7-2 and TRBJ2-5; D ambiguous. CDR3 length: 13 residues. Germline V gene lookup returns CDR1 SGHTA and CDR2 FQGNSA. V was pared by 5 bases and J by 4 bases, with 11 bases between.

This clonotype was observed a handful of times. The chain combines TRBV12-3 or TRBV12-4 with TRBJ1-1; D unresolved. With 3 bases removed from V and 0 bases from J, the gap between germline ends came to 14 bases. This CDR3 is 16 amino acids long. CDR3 residues: CASSFGLRQLNTEAFF. DNA for the CDR3: TGTGCCAGCAGTTTCGGCCTCCGGCAGCTGAACACTGAAGCTTTCTTT.

The chain joins TRBV4-1 to TRBJ2-7, with D maybe TRBD2 (5 bases). The germline V gene encodes CDR1 MGHRA and CDR2 YSYEKL. V gave up 5 bases and J gave up 5 bases, with 16 bases separating them. The CDR3 is 14 amino acids. The CDR3, as DNA: TGCGCCAGCAGCAAAGTCCTAGCCTTGGACGAGCAGTACTTC. Translated: CASSKVLALDEQYF.

This clonotype was observed at least ten times. This chain connects TRBV20-1 to TRBJ2-1; D is uncertain. CDR3 length: 13 residues. V was trimmed by 8 bases and J by 4 bases, leaving 15 bases between them. Germline-derived CDR1 and CDR2 are DFQATT and SNEGSKA (reference sequence). The CDR3 bases are TGCAGTCAACTCAAGGGCCAGTACAATGAGCAGTTCTTC. The encoded protein is CSQLKGQYNEQFF.

This clonotype was recorded many times. The V call is TRBV4-1, the J call TRBJ1-4, with D perhaps TRBD1 (5 bases). Germline assignment: CDR1 MGHRA and CDR2 YSYEKL. The CDR3 covers 16 residues. The V end was cut by 1 base, the J end by 7 bases, with 16 bases between. The CDR3 is CASSQGMGRDGEKLFF. The CDR3 bases are TGCGCCAGCAGCCAAGGAATGGGCCGGGACGGTGAAAAACTGTTTTTT.

This clonotype was seen ten or more times. The chain links TRBV5-1 to TRBJ2-7; D unresolved. The V end lost 1 base, the J end lost 0 bases, and 8 bases lay between the germline ends. Germline CDR1 reads SGHRS; CDR2 reads YFSETQ. The CDR3 is made up of 14 amino acids. CDR3 in amino acids: CASSLLASSYEQYF. As DNA, the CDR3 is TGCGCCAGCAGCTTGCTGGCAAGCTCCTACGAGCAGTACTTC. The whole variable domain, filled in from reference TRBV5-1 and TRBJ2-7, reads KAGVTQTPRYLIKTRGQQVTLSCSPISGHRSVSWYQQTPGQGLQFLFEYFSETQRNKGNFPGRFSGRQFSNSRSEMNVSTLELGDSALYLCASSLLASSYEQYFGPGTRLTVT.

This clonotype was seen repeatedly, ten times or more. The genes are TRBV4-3 and TRBJ1-1; no clear D gene. V gave up 0 bases and J gave up 9 bases, with 11 bases separating them. The CDR3 loop spans 13 amino acids. CDR1 is LGHNA, CDR2 YSLEER, per germline. CDR3 in amino acids: CASSQDAAYQAFF. DNA of the CDR3: TGCGCCAGCAGCCAAGATGCGGCCTACCAAGCTTTCTTT.

Many counts were recorded for this clonotype. This chain connects TRBV7-9 to TRBJ1-1; TRBD1 matches at 10 bases. Looked up from germline, CDR1 is SEHNR and CDR2 is FQNEAQ (reference sequence). The CDR3 runs to 16 residues. The V segment lost 7 bases and the J segment 5 bases; nucleotides outside the gene matches: 13. The CDR3 protein is CASTILPGQGKTEAFF. In nucleotides, the CDR3 is TGTGCCAGCACCATATTACCGGGACAGGGGAAGACTGAAGCTTTCTTT.

This chain joins TRBV18 and TRBJ2-1; TRBD1 or TRBD2 may be the D gene (5 bases each). The CDR3 sequence is 12 residues long. Germline-derived CDR1 and CDR2 are KGHSH and LQKENI. V was shortened by 4 bases and J by 9 bases, with 10 bases between the two germline ends. CDR3 sequence (DNA): TGTGCCAGCTCACTGGGTGGGGGTGAGCAGTTCTTC. Its protein is CASSLGGGEQFF.

V is TRBV4-1 and J is TRBJ2-7, with TRBD2 matching over 10 bases. The V gene's germline CDR1 is MGHRA and CDR2 YSYEKL. The ends lost 3 bases at V and 0 bases at J; junction bases unmatched: 5. The CDR3 length is 16 residues. The DNA of the CDR3 is TGCGCCAGCAGCCAGCGAGCTAGCGGGAGCTCCTACGAGCAGTACTTC. Protein sequence: CASSQRASGSSYEQYF.

This clonotype was picked up a small number of times. V gene TRBV2 combines with J gene TRBJ2-1; no clear D. Between the trimmed V and J ends, which lost 4 bases and 7 bases, there was a span of 11 bases. The CDR3 length is 13 residues. Germline CDR1 and CDR2: SNHLY and FYNNEI. Here the CDR3 DNA reads TGTGCCAGCAGTGGTGGAGATAGAAATGAGCAGTTCTTC. Its translation: CASSGGDRNEQFF.

This clonotype was picked up many times. The genes are TRBV6-5 and TRBJ1-2, with 9 bases fitting TRBD1. CDR3 length: 14 residues. Germline values: CDR1 MNHEY, CDR2 SVGAGI. V was clipped by 6 bases and J by 3 bases; unmatched bases: 5. Here the CDR3 DNA reads TGTGCCAGCAGAAAACAGGGGGCGCACTATGGCTACACCTTC. This codes for CASRKQGAHYGYTF.

This clonotype was seen ten or more times. This chain joins TRBV12-3 or TRBV12-4 and TRBJ2-1; TRBD1 is a possible D gene (6 bases). V dropped 2 bases and J dropped 12 bases, with 11 bases sitting between them. CDR3 length: 12 amino acids. CDR3 sequence: CASSLQGTWQFF. The CDR3 nucleotides read TGTGCCAGCAGTTTACAGGGGACATGGCAGTTCTTC.

This clonotype appeared many times. This chain connects TRBV5-1 to TRBJ1-3, with D possibly matching TRBD1 (5 bases). The CDR3 consists of 15 residues. CDR1 SGHRS and CDR2 YFSETQ come from the germline V gene. V lost 0 bases to trimming and J lost 0 bases, with 7 bases between them. The CDR3 loop reads CASSLDGGSGNTIYF. Written as DNA, the CDR3 is TGCGCCAGCAGCTTGGATGGGGGCTCTGGAAACACCATATATTTT.

This clonotype was seen repeatedly, ten times or more. The chain is built from TRBV20-1 and TRBJ1-2; D ambiguous. Trimming took off 2 bases at V and 4 bases at J, with 14 bases between the two ends. Germline V lookup: CDR1 DFQATT, CDR2 SNEGSKA (reference sequence). CDR3 size: 14 residues. The CDR3 region is CSARWPGGSYGYTF. CDR3 DNA: TGCAGTGCTAGATGGCCGGGAGGGAGCTATGGCTACACCTTC.

In its sample, this clonotype was seen many times. This chain links TRBV20-1 with TRBJ2-1; 12 nucleotides agree with TRBD2. The CDR3 extends over 14 amino acids. The V gene end was trimmed by 3 bases and the J gene end by 8 bases; junction bases not matched to a gene: 5. Germline CDR1 and CDR2: DFQATT and SNEGSKA (reference sequence). The CDR3 spells CSASPTSGRDEQFF. CDR3 DNA sequence: TGCAGTGCTAGTCCGACTAGCGGGAGAGATGAGCAGTTCTTC.

This clonotype was picked up a small number of times. The chain employs TRBV20-1 and TRBJ2-4; 10 bases fit TRBD1. Trimming at V came to 2 bases and at J to 8 bases, leaving 3 bases not matched to a gene. The CDR3 is 13 amino acids. CDR1 and CDR2 from the germline V gene are DFQATT and SNEGSKA (reference sequence). CDR3 region: CSARRQGAYIQYF. The CDR3 DNA follows: TGCAGTGCTAGACGACAGGGGGCTTACATTCAGTACTTC.

This clonotype was seen at least ten times. J is TRBJ2-5 and V is TRBV5-1; no reliable D call. The CDR3 runs 12 residues. V was cut by 1 base and J by 5 bases, with 6 bases left in between. Germline V lookup: CDR1 SGHRS, CDR2 YFSETQ. CDR3 DNA: TGCGCCAGCAGCTTGAGTGCGGAGACCCAGTACTTC. Translating gives CASSLSAETQYF.

This clonotype was observed at least ten times. V and J are TRBV6-2 or TRBV6-3 and TRBJ2-7; 7 nucleotides align to TRBD2. J lost 5 bases, V lost 5 bases, and 15 bases had no gene match. Germline CDR1 is MNHEY and CDR2 is SVGEGT. This CDR3 is 16 amino acids long. CDR3 residues: CASSPPWAGEAHEQYF. The CDR3 DNA follows: TGTGCCAGCAGTCCTCCGTGGGCGGGAGAGGCCCACGAGCAGTACTTC.

As for this clonotype: Compared with germline, one end of the junction differs, possibly owing to a read error. The chain employs TRBV3-1 and TRBJ2-6; perhaps D is TRBD1 or TRBD2 (6 bases each). The V gene's germline CDR1 is LGHDT and CDR2 YNNKEL (reference sequence). The CDR3 has 15 amino acids. CDR3 residues: CASSQEISGAKVLTF. CDR3 bases: TGTGCCAGCAGCCAAGAGATTTCGGGGGCCAAAGTCCTGACTTTC.

The chain employs TRBV11-1 and TRBJ2-7; unclear D gene. Trimming cost V 8 bases and J 0 bases, with 5 bases left between them. The CDR3 totals 11 residues. CDR1 and CDR2 (germline): SGHAT, FQDESV (reference sequence). Here the CDR3 DNA reads TGTGCCAGCTGTCGCTCCTACGAGCAGTACTTC. Its protein is CASCRSYEQYF. The variable domain in full, with the rest retrieved from reference TRBV11-1 and TRBJ2-7, is EAEVAQSPRYKITEKSQAVAFWCDPISGHATLYWYRQILGQGPELLVQFQDESVVDDSQLPKDRFSAERLKGVDSTLKIQPAELGDSAMYLCASCRSYEQYFGPGTRLTVT.